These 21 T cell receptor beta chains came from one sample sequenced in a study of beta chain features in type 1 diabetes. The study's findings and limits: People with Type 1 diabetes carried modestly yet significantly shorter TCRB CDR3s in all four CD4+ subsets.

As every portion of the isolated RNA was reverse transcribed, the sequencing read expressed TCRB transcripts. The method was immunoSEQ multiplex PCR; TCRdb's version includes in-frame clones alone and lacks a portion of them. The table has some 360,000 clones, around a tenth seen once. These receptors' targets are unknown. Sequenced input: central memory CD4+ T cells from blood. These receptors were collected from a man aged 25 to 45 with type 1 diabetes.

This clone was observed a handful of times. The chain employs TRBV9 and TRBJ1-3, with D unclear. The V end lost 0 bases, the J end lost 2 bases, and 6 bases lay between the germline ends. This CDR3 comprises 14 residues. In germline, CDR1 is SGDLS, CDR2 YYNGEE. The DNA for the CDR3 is TGTGCCAGCAGCGTAGGGCCAACTGGAAACACCATATATTTT. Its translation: CASSVGPTGNTIYF.

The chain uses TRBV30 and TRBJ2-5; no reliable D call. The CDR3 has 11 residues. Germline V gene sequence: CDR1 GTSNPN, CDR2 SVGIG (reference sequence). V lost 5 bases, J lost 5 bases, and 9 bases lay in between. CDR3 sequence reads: CAWARTETQYF. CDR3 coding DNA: TGTGCCTGGGCCCGGACCGAGACCCAGTACTTC.

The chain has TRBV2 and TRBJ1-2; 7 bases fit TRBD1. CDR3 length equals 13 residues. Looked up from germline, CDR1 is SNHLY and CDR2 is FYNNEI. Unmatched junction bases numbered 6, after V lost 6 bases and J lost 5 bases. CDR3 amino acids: CASSATGQYGYTF. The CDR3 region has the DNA TGTGCCAGCAGCGCGACAGGGCAATATGGCTACACCTTC. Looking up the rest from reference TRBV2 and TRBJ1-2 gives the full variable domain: EPEVTQTPSHQVTQMGQEVILRCVPISNHLYFYWYRQILGQKVEFLVSFYNNEISEKSEIFDDQFSVERPDGSNFTLKIRSTKLEDSAMYFCASSATGQYGYTFGSGTRLTVV.

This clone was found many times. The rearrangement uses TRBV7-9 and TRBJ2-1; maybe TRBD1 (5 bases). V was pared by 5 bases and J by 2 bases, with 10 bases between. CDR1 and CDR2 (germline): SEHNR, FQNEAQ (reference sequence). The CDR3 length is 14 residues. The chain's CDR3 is CASSPRAPYNEQFF. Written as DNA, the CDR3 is TGTGCCAGCAGCCCCAGGGCCCCCTACAATGAGCAGTTCTTC. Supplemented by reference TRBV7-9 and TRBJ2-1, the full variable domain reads DTGVSQNPRHKITKRGQNVTFRCDPISEHNRLYWYRQTLGQGPEFLTYFQNEAQLEKSRLLSDRFSAERPKGSFSTLEIQRTEQGDSAMYLCASSPRAPYNEQFFGPGTRLTVL.

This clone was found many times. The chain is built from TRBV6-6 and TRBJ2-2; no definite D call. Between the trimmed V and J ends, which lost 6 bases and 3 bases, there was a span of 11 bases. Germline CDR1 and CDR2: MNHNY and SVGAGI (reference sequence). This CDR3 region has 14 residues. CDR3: CASSPQGYTGELFF. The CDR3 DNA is TGTGCCAGCAGCCCCCAAGGATACACCGGGGAGCTGTTTTTT.

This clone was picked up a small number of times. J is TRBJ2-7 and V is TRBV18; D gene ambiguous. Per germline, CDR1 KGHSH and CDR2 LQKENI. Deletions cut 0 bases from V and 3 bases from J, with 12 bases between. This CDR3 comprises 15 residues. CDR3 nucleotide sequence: TGTGCCAGCTCACCACCGGTGAGGAGCAGCTACGAGCAGTACTTC. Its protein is CASSPPVRSSYEQYF.

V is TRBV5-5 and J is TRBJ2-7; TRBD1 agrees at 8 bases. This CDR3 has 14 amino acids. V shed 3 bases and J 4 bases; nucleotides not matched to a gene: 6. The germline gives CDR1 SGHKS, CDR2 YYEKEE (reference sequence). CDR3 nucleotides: TGTGCCAGCAGCTCCGGACAGGGACAATACGAGCAGTACTTC. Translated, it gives CASSSGQGQYEQYF.

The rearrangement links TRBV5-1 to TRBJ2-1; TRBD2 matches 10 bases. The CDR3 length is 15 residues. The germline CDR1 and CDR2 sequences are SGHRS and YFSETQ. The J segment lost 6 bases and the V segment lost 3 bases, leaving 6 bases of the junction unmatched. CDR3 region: CASSSEGLARNEQFF. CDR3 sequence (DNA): TGCGCCAGCAGCTCCGAGGGACTAGCGCGCAATGAGCAGTTCTTC.

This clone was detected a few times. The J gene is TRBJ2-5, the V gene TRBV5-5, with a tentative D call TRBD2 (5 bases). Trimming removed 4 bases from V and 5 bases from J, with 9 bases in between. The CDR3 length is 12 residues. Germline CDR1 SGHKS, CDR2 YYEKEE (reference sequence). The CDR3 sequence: CASSPSGETQYF. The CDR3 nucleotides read TGTGCCAGCAGCCCCTCGGGGGAGACCCAGTACTTC.

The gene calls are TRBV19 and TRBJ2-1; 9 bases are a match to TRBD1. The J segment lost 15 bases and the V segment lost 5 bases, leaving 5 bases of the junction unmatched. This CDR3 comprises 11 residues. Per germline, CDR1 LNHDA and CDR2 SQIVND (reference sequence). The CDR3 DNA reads TGTGCCAGTAGTGGTGGGACAGGGATGTTCTTC. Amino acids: CASSGGTGMFF. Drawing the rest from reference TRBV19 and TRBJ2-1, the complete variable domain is DGGITQSPKYLFRKEGQNVTLSCEQNLNHDAMYWYRQDPGQGLRLIYYSQIVNDFQKGDIAEGYSVSREKKESFPLTVTSAQKNPTAFYLCASSGGTGMFFGPGTRLTVL.

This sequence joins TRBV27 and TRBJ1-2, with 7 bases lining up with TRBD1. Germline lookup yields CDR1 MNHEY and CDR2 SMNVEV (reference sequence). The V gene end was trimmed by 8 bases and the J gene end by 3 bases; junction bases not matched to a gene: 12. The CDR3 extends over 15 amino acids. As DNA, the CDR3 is TGTGCCAGCGGTACGACCATGGACAGGCACTATGGCTACACCTTC. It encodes CASGTTMDRHYGYTF.

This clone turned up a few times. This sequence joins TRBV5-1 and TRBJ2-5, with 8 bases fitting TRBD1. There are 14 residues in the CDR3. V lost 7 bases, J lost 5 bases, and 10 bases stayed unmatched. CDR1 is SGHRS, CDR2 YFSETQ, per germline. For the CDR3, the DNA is TGCGCCAGCGGGCCCGGGACAGGAGAGGAGACCCAGTACTTC. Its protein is CASGPGTGEETQYF.

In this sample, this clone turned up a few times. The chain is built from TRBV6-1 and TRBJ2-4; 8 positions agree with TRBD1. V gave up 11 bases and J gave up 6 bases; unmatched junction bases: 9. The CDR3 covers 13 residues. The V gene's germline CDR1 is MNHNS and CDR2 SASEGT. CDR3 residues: CAGTGGSGNIQYF. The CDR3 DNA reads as TGTGCCGGAACAGGGGGGTCCGGAAACATTCAGTACTTC.

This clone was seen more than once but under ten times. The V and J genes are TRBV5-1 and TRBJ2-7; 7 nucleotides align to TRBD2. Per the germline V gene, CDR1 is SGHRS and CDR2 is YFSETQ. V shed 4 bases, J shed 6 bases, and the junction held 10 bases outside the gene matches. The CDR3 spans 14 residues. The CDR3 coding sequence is TGCGCCAGCAGCCAAAAGCAACTAGCGAGCGAGCAGTACTTC. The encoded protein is CASSQKQLASEQYF.

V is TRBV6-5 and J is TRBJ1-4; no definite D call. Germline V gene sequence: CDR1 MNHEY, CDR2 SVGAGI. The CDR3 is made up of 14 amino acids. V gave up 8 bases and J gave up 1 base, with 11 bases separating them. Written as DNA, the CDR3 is TGTGCCAGCGGGGTACAGCGAACTAATGAAAAACTGTTTTTT. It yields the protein CASGVQRTNEKLFF.

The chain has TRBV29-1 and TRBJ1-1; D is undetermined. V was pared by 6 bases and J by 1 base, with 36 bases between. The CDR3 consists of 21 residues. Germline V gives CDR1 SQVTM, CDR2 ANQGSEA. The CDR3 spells CSVPPSGQTRTNPRKNTEAFF. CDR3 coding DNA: TGCAGCGTCCCCCCAAGCGGGCAAACCCGGACGAACCCGAGGAAGAACACTGAAGCTTTCTTT.

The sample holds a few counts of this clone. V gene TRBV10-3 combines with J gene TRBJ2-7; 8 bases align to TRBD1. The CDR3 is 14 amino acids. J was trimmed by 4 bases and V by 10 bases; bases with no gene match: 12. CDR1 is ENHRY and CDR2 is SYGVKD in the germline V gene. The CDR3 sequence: CATQTGTGFYEQYF. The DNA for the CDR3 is TGTGCCACCCAGACCGGGACAGGTTTTTACGAGCAGTACTTC.

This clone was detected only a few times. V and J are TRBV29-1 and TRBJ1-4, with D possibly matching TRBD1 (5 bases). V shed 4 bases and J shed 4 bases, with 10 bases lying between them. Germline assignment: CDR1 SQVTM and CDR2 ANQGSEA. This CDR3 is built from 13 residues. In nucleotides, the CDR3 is TGCAGCGTTGCATGGGGCTTTAATGAAAAACTGTTTTTT. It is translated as CSVAWGFNEKLFF.

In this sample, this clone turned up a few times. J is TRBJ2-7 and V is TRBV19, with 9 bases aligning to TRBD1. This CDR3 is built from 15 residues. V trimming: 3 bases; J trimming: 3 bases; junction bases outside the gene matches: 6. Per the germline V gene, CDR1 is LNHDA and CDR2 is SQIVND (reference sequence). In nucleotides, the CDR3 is TGTGCCAGTAGTATCTCCGGGACAGGGTTCTACGAGCAGTACTTC. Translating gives CASSISGTGFYEQYF.

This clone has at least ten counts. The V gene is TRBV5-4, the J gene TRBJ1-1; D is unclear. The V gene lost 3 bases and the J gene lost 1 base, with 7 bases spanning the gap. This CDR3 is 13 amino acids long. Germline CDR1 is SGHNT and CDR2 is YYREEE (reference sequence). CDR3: CASSSARNTEAFF. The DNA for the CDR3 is TGTGCCAGCAGCTCCGCGCGGAACACTGAAGCTTTCTTT.

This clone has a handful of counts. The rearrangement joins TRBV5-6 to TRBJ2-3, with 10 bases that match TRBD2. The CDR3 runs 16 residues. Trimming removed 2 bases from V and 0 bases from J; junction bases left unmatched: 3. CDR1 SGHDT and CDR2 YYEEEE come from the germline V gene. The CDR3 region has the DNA TGTGCCAGCAGCTTAGGACTAGCGGTTAGCACAGATACGCAGTATTTT. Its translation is CASSLGLAVSTDTQYF. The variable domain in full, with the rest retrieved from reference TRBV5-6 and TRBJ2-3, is DAGVTQSPTHLIKTRGQQVTLRCSPKSGHDTVSWYQQALGQGPQFIFQYYEEEERQRGNFPDRFSGHQFPNYSSELNVNALLLGDSALYLCASSLGLAVSTDTQYFGPGTRLTVL.